The T cell receptor beta chain under discussion was sequenced for a study of control samples from healthy donors and cancer patients. Sequencing was performed with immunoSEQ multiplex PCR; in TCRdb, only in-frame clones are kept and a portion is missing. Here the sample spans approximately 70,000 clones, roughly 86% being singletons. There are 12 residues in the CDR3. The V gene lost 5 bases and the J gene lost 2 bases, with 7 bases spanning the gap. From germline, CDR1 is MDHEN and CDR2 SYDVKM. This chain links TRBV28 with TRBJ2-7; D is unclear. Sample: PBMCs. The source of this sequence is a woman aged 45 to 65 with head and neck cancer. In DNA, the CDR3 is TGTGCCAGCAGTATGACACCCTACGAGCAGTACTTC. Protein: CASSMTPYEQYF.